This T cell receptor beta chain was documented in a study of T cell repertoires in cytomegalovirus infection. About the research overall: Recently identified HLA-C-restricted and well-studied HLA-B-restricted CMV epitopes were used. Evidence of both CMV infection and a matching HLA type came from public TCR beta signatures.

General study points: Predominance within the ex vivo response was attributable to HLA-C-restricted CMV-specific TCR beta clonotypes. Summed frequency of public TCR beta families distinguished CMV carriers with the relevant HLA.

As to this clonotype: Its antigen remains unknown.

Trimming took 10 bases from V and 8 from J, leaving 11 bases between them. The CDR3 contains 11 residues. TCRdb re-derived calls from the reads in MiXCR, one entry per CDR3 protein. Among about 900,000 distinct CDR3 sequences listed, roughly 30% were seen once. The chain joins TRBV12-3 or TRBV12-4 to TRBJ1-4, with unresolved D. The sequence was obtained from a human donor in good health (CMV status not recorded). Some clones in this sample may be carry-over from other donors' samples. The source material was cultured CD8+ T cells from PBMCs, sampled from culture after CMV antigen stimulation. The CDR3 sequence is CANSLGEKLFF. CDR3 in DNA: TGTGCCAACTCCCTCGGGGAAAAACTGTTTTTT.